This T cell receptor beta chain was recorded in a study of T-cell reconstitution after alpha-beta-depleted transplantation in children. The authors prepared the TCRbeta library with unique molecular identifiers. TCRdb ran MiXCR on the PCR reads and lists one entry per CDR3 protein. Of some 250,000 distinct CDR3 sequences in the sample, about 12% were seen once. CDR3 length: 15 amino acids. V lost 7 bases to trimming and J lost 2 bases; unmatched junction nucleotides: 8. Germline loops: CDR1 LNHNV, CDR2 YYDKDF (reference sequence). This clonotype came up many times. Source: PBMCs from the stem cell graft donor, taken from the stem cell graft. The sequence derives from a human donor who donated a stem cell graft to a child with acute lymphoblastic leukemia. The V call is TRBV15, the J call TRBJ2-7, with TRBD1 matching 10 bases. The CDR3: CATMDRGMRPYEQYF. CDR3 nucleotide sequence: TGTGCCACCATGGACAGGGGGATGCGCCCCTACGAGCAGTACTTC.